The 10 T cell receptor beta chains reported below all come from one sample, sequenced in a study of blood T cell repertoires in COVID-19. TCRdb's copy holds only in-frame clones and misses some; the assay was immunoSEQ multiplex PCR. Altogether approximately 100,000 clones are present, about 78% being singletons, with the ten largest covering less than 5%. Sequencing input: peripheral blood. These receptor sequences come from a human donor in a cohort sampled during active or convalescent COVID-19.

The rearrangement joins TRBV7-2 to TRBJ2-7; the match to TRBD2 covers 8 bases. Trimming cost V 5 bases and J 2 bases; bases outside gene matches: 11. The length of the CDR3 is 16 residues. Per the germline V gene, CDR1 is SGHTA and CDR2 is FQGNSA. The CDR3 nucleotides are TGTGCCAGCAGCCAAGCTGGCGGGGGGCTTACCTACGAGCAGTACTTC. It codes for CASSQAGGGLTYEQYF.

This chain joins TRBV4-1 and TRBJ2-7; 7 nucleotides agree with TRBD2. V gave up 5 bases and J gave up 2 bases; unmatched junction bases: 9. Germline CDR1 MGHRA, CDR2 YSYEKL. The CDR3 covers 15 residues. The CDR3 sequence is CASSFSPAGAYEQYF. CDR3 DNA: TGCGCCAGCAGCTTCTCCCCCGCGGGAGCCTACGAGCAGTACTTC.

The rearrangement links TRBV6-5 to TRBJ2-7; 7 nucleotides agree with TRBD2. Germline CDR1 reads MNHEY; CDR2 reads SVGAGI. This CDR3 has 13 residues. The junction had 6 bases not matched to a gene; V was cut back by 7 bases and J by 3 bases. The CDR3 spells CASIAGVFYEQYF. DNA for the CDR3: TGTGCCAGCATTGCGGGAGTCTTCTACGAGCAGTACTTC.

The DNA of the CDR3 is TGCGCCAGCAGCCAAGTGGCCGTGAGCCTCTCAGGAGGGATAGATACGCAGTATTTT. Translated: CASSQVAVSLSGGIDTQYF. The V call is TRBV4-3, the J call TRBJ2-3; maybe TRBD2 (6 bases). Germline V lookup: CDR1 LGHNA, CDR2 YSLEER. The CDR3 length is 19 residues. The V gene lost 1 base and the J gene lost 5 bases, with 25 bases spanning the gap.

V and J are TRBV9 and TRBJ2-3; 7 bases match TRBD2. CDR3 size: 15 residues. Germline loops: CDR1 SGDLS, CDR2 YYNGEE. The ends lost 0 bases at V and 1 base at J; junction bases unmatched: 2. The CDR3, as DNA: TGTGCCAGCAGCGTAGGAACTAGCGGCACAGATACGCAGTATTTT. This translates into CASSVGTSGTDTQYF.

This clone was picked up a small number of times. The chain couples TRBV12-2 to TRBJ1-1; the D segment call TRBD1 is taken from the table without a DNA check. TRBV12-2 counts as a pseudogene. This CDR3 has 12 residues. In DNA, the CDR3 is TGTGCAAGTCGCCCCCCAAACACTGAAGCTTTCTTT. The encoded protein is CASRPPNTEAFF.

The chain employs TRBV6-2 or TRBV6-3 and TRBJ2-1; 8 nucleotides align to TRBD2. This CDR3 region has 17 residues. CDR1 and CDR2 (germline): MNHEY, SVGEGT. J lost 9 bases, V lost 5 bases, and 18 bases had no gene match. This CDR3 is CASSQRRATSDSSEQFF. CDR3 nucleotide sequence: TGTGCCAGCAGTCAGAGACGAGCGACTAGCGATTCAAGTGAGCAGTTCTTC.

The chain links TRBV28 to TRBJ1-6, with D possibly being TRBD1 (6 bases). Germline assignment: CDR1 MDHEN and CDR2 SYDVKM. V was cut by 5 bases and J by 10 bases, with 15 bases left in between. The CDR3 runs 14 residues. The CDR3 loop reads CASSLGQLYSPLHF. CDR3 coding DNA: TGTGCCAGCAGTCTTGGACAGTTATACTCACCCCTCCACTTT.

This chain joins TRBV3-1 (or the pseudogene TRBV3-2) and TRBJ2-2; D might be TRBD2 (6 bases). V gave up 4 bases and J gave up 4 bases, with 16 bases separating them. The CDR3 has 16 amino acids. Per the germline V gene, CDR1 is LGHDT and CDR2 is YNNKEL (reference sequence). The CDR3 DNA is TGTGCCAGCAGCCCCCCCCTTGGGGGAGGCACCGGGGAGCTGTTTTTT. Residues: CASSPPLGGGTGELFF.

On this clone: A read error may produce the germline difference seen at one junction end. The chain is built from TRBV10-1 and TRBJ1-1; a weak D match, TRBD1 (6 bases). Germline V gene lookup returns CDR1 WNHNN and CDR2 SYGVQD (reference sequence). The CDR3 has 13 amino acids. Written as DNA, the CDR3 is TGCGCCGGCAGCCGGACAGTGAACACTGAAGCTTTCTTT. This encodes CAGSRTVNTEAFF.